This TCR beta chain stems from a study of human T cells and chemical hapten exposure. Study as a whole: Variability of per-sample TCR yields stemmed mainly from small differences in pooled library volume.

Original processing notes: Between about 20,000 and 690,600 TCRs appeared in each sample, and the median stood at 95,638. TCRdb fed the RACE reads into MiXCR, producing one record per CDR3 protein. The V and J calls reflect TCRdb's pipeline rather than the authors' work. The sample yields around 300,000 distinct CDR3 sequences, approximately 6.3% seen once. This clonotype was seen a handful of times. Time point defined: patch test 1, 2 weeks after DPC sensitization. Treatment here: therapeutic diphenylcyclopropenone sensitization with weekly scalp DPC. Each patch-test visit's blood sample preceded patch application. Sequenced material: whole blood, taken in connection with sensitization to the hapten diphenylcyclopropenone (DPC). This sequence originates from a woman in her late teens or twenties with alopecia areata. Some clones in this sample may be carry-over from other donors' samples.

The CDR3 DNA reads as TGTGCCAGCAGTGAATCCCTGACTAGCGGGTTCCACAATGAGCAGTTCTTC. Amino acid sequence: CASSESLTSGFHNEQFF. The chain employs TRBV2 and TRBJ2-1; TRBD2 matches at 10 bases. The V segment lost 2 bases and the J segment 5 bases; nucleotides outside the gene matches: 9. From germline, CDR1 is SNHLY and CDR2 FYNNEI. The CDR3 length is 17 residues.